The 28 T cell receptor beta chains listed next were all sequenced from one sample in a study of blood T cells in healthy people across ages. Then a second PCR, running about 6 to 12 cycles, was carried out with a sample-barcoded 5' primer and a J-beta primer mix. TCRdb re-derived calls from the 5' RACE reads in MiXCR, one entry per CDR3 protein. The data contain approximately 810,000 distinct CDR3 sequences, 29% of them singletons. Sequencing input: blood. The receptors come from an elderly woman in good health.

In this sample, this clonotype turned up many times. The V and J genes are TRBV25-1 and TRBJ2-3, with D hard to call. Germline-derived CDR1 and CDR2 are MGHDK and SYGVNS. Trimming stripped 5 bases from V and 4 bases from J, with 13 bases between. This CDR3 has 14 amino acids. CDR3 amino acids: CASSRTSISDTQYF. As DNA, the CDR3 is TGTGCCAGCAGTCGAACCTCAATTTCAGATACGCAGTATTTT.

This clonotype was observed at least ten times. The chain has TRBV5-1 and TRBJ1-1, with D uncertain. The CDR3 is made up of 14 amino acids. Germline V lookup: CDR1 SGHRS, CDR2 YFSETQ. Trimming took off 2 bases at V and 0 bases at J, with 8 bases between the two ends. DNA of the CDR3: TGCGCCAGCAGCTTACGCCAGGTGAACACTGAAGCTTTCTTT. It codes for CASSLRQVNTEAFF. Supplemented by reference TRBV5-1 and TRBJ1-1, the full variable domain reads KAGVTQTPRYLIKTRGQQVTLSCSPISGHRSVSWYQQTPGQGLQFLFEYFSETQRNKGNFPGRFSGRQFSNSRSEMNVSTLELGDSALYLCASSLRQVNTEAFFGQGTRLTVV.

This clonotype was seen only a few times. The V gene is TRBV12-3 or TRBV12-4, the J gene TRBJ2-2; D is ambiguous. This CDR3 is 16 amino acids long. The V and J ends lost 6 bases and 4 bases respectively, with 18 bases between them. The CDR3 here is CASSPRLGNRTGELFF. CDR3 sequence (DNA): TGTGCCAGCAGCCCCCGGCTGGGAAATCGCACCGGGGAGCTGTTTTTT.

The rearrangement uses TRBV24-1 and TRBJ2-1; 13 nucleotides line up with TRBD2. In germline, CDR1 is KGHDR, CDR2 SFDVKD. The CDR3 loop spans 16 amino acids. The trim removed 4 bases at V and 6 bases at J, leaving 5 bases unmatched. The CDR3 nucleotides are TGTGCCACCAGTGACCGCGGACTAGCGGGGGCCAATGAGCAGTTCTTC. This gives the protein CATSDRGLAGANEQFF.

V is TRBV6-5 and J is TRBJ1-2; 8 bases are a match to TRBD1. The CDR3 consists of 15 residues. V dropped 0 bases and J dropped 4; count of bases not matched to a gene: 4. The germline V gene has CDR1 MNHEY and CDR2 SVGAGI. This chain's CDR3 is CASSYSGTGSYGYTF. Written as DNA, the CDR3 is TGTGCCAGCAGTTACTCGGGGACAGGTTCCTATGGCTACACCTTC.

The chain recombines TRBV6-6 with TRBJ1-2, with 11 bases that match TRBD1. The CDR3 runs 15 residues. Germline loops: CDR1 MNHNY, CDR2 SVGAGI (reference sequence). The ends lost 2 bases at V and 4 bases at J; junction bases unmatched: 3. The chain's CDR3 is CASSYPGTGGYGYTF. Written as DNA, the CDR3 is TGTGCCAGCAGTTACCCGGGGACAGGGGGCTATGGCTACACCTTC.

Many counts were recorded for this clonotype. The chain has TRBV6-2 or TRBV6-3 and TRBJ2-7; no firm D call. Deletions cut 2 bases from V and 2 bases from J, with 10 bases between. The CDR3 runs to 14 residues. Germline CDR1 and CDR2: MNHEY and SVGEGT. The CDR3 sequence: CASSYDRKTYEQYF. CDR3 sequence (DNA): TGTGCCAGCAGTTACGATCGGAAGACCTACGAGCAGTACTTC.

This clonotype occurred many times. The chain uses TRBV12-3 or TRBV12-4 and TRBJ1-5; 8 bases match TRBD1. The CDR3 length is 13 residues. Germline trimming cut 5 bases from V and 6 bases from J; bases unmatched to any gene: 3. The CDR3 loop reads CASSTGGIQPQHF. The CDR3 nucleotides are TGTGCCAGCAGTACAGGGGGGATTCAGCCCCAGCATTTT.

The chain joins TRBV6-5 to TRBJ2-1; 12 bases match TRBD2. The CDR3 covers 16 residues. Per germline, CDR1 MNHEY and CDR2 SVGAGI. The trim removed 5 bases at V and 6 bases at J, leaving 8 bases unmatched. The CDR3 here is CASSTLAGGPVNEQFF. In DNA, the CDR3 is TGTGCCAGCAGTACCCTAGCGGGAGGGCCGGTCAATGAGCAGTTCTTC.

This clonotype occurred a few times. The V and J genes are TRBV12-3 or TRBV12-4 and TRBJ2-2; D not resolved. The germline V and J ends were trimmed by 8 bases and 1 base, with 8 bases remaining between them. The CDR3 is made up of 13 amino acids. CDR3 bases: TGTGCCAGCGGAAAGGGGAACACCGGGGAGCTGTTTTTT. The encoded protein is CASGKGNTGELFF.

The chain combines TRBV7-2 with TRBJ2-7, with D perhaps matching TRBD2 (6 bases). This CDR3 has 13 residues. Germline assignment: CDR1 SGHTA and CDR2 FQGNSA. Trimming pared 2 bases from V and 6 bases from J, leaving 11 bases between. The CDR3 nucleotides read TGTGCCAGCAGCTTAAGGAGGGAAGGCGAGCAGTACTTC. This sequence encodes CASSLRREGEQYF.

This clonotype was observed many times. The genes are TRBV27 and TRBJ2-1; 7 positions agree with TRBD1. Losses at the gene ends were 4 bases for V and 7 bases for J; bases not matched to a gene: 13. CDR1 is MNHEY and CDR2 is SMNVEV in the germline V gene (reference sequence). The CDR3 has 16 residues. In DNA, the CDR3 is TGTGCCAGCAGTTCGACAGGGTCTGGTACATTGAATGAGCAGTTCTTC. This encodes CASSSTGSGTLNEQFF.

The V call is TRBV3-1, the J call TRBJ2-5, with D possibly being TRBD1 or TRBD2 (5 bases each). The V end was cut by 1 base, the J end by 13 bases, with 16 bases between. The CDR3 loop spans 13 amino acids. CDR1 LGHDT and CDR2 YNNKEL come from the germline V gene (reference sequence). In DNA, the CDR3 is TGTGCCAGCAGCCAAGGGGGACGAGCTTCTACGTACTTC. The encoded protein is CASSQGGRASTYF.

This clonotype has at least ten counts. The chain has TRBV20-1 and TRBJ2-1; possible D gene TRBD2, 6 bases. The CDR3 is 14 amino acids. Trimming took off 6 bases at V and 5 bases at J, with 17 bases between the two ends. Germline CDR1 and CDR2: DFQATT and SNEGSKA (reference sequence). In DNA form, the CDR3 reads TGCAGTGCGTCCCTAGCGAGGTCAAACAATGAGCAGTTCTTC. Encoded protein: CSASLARSNNEQFF.

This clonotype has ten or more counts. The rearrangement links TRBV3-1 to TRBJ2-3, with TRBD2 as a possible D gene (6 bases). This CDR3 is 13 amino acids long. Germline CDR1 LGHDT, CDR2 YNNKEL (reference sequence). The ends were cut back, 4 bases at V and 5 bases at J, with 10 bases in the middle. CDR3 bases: TGTGCCAGCAGCCGCTATAGCGGAGATACGCAGTATTTT. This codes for CASSRYSGDTQYF.

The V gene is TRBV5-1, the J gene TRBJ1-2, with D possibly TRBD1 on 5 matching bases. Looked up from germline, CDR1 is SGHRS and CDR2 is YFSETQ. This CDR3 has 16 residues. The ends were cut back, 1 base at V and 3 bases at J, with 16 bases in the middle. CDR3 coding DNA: TGCGCCAGCAGCTTGATGGGGACGGAGACCTACTATGGCTACACCTTC. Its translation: CASSLMGTETYYGYTF.

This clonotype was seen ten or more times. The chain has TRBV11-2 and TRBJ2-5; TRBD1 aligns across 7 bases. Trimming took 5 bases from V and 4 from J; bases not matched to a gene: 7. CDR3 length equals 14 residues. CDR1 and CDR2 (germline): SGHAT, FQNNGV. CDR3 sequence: CASSTRTGGETQYF. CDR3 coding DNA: TGTGCCAGCAGCACCCGGACAGGAGGAGAGACCCAGTACTTC.

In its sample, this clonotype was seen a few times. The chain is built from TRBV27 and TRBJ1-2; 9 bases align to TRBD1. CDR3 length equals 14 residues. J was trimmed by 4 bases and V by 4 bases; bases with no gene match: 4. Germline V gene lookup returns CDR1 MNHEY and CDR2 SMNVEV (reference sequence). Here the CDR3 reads CASSSVTGGYGYTF. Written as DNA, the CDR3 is TGTGCCAGCAGTTCCGTGACAGGGGGCTATGGCTACACCTTC.

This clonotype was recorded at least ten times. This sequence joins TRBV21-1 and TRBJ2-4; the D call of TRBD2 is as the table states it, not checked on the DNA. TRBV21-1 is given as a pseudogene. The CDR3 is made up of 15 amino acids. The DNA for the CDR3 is TGTGCCAGCAGCAAACGAAGGGAGGACAAAAACATTCAGTACTTC. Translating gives CASSKRREDKNIQYF.

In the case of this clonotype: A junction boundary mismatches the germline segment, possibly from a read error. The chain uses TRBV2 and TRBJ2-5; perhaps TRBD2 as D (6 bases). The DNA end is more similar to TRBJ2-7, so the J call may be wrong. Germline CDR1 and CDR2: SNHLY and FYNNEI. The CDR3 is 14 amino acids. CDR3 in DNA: TGTACCAGCAGTGGTAGCGGAGGGGCCCACGAGCAGTACTTC. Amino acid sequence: CTSSGSGGAHEQYF.

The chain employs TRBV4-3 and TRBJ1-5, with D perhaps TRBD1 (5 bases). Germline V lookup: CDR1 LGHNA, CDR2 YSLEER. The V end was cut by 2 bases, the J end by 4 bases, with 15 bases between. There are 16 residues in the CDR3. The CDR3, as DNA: TGCGCCAGCAGCCAAACCAGTAACGGGGCTAATCAGCCCCAGCATTTT. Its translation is CASSQTSNGANQPQHF.

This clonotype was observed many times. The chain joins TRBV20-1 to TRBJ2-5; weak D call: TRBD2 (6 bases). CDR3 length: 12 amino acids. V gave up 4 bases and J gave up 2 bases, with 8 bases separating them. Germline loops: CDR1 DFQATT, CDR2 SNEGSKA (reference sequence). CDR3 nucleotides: TGCAGTGCTATGCGGGGACAAGAGACCCAGTACTTC. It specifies CSAMRGQETQYF.

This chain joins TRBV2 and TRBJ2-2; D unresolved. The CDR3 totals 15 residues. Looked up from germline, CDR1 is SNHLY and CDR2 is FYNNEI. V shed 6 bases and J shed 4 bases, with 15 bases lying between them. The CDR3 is CASRRWGTITGELFF. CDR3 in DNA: TGTGCCAGCAGGAGGTGGGGAACCATCACCGGGGAGCTGTTTTTT.

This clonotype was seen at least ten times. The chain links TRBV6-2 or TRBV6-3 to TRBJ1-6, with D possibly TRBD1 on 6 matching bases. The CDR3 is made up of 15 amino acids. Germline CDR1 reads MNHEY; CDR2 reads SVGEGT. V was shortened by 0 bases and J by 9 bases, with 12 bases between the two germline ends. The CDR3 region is CASSYSPQGGSPLHF. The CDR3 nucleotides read TGTGCCAGCAGTTACTCTCCACAGGGCGGTTCACCCCTCCACTTT.

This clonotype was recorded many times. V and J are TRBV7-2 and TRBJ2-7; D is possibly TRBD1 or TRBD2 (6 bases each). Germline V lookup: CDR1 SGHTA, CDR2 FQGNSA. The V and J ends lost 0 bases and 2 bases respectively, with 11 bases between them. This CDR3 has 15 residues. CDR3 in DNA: TGTGCCAGCAGCTTAGCGTTTGGGGGGCCCTACGAGCAGTACTTC. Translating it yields CASSLAFGGPYEQYF.

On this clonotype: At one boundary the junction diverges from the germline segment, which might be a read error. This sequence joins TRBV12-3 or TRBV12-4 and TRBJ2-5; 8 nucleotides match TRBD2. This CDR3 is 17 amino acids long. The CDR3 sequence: CASSFTGLVGGQETQYF. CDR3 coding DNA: TGTGCCAGCAGTTTCACGGGACTAGTGGGGGGCCAAGAAACCCAGTACTTC.

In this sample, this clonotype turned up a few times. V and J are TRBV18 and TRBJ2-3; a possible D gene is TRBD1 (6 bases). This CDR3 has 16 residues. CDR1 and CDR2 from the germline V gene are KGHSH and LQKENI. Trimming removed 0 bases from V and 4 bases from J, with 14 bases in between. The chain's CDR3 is CASSPPRTADPDTQYF. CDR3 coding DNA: TGTGCCAGCTCACCACCACGGACAGCGGACCCAGATACGCAGTATTTT.

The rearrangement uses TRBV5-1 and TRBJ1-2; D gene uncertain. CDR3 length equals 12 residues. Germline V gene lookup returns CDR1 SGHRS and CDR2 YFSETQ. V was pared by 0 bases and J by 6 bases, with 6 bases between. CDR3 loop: CASSLESDGYTF. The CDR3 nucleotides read TGCGCCAGCAGCTTGGAATCGGATGGCTACACCTTC.